These T cell receptor beta chains were read from a single sample in a study of blood T cell repertoires in COVID-19. TCRdb's table, derived via immunoSEQ multiplex PCR, lists solely in-frame clones and lacks some. The data contain some 180,000 clones, approximately 80% of them seen just once; the ten biggest clones take up roughly 11%. What was sequenced was peripheral blood. Source of these receptors: a woman between 35 and 50 years old with COVID-19, enrolled during active disease. CDR3s include the opening cysteine and the closing phenylalanine or tryptophan. The D gene is left open where the match is weak. Rows may omit the clone size; those that give it use once, few, many or a size class.

j_call,d_call,v_call,clone_size,cdr3_aa
TRBJ1-2,NA,TRBV5-4,NA,CASSFWGAGGADYGYTF
TRBJ1-1,TRBD1,TRBV5-4,NA,CASQGTGVLDTEAFF
TRBJ1-4,NA,TRBV6-6,NA,CASSSPRDNEKLFF
TRBJ2-2,NA,TRBV24-1,NA,CATSDLSLTGELFF
TRBJ1-2,NA,TRBV7-2,NA,CASSLELIYGYTF
TRBJ2-1,NA,TRBV27,NA,CASISGSPLSNEQFF
TRBJ1-5,NA,TRBV7-2,few,CASSLFSLPNQPQHF
TRBJ2-7,TRBD2,TRBV6-5,NA,CASSYAGGSSYEQYF
TRBJ2-1,TRBD2,TRBV2,few,CASSENLAGVSQGFF
TRBJ2-1,NA,TRBV6-1,few,CASSKTRGNEQFF
TRBJ2-7,NA,TRBV7-9,NA,CASSGAPSEQYF